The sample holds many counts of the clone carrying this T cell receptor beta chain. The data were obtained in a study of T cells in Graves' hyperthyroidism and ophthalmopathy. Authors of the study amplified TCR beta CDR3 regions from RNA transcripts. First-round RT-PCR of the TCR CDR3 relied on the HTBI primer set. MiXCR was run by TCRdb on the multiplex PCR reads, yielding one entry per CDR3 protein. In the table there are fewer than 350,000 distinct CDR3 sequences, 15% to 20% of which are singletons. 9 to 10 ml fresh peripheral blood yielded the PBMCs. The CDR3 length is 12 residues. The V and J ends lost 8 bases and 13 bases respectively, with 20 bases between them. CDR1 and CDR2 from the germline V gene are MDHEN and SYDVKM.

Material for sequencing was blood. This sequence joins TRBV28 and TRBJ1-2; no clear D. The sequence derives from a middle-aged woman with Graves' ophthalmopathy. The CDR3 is CASARTGGLSTF. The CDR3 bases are TGTGCCAGCGCCCGTACGGGAGGTTTGAGCACCTTC.